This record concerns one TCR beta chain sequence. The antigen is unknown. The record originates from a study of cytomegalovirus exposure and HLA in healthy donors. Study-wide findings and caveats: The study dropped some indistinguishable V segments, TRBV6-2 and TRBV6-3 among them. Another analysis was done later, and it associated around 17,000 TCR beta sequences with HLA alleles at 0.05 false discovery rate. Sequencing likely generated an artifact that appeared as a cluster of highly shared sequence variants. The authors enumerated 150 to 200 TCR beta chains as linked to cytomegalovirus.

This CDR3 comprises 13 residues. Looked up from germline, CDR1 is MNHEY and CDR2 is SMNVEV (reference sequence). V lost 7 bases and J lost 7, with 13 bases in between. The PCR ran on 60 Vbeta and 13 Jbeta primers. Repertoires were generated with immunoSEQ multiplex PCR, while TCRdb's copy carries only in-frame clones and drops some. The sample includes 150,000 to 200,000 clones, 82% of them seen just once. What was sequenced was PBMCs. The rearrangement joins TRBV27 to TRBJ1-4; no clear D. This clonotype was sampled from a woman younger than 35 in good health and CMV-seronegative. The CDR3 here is CASTRPGGEKLFF. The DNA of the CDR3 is TGTGCCAGCACCCGGCCAGGAGGTGAAAAACTGTTTTTT.